This entry features one TCR beta chain sequence. Its matching antigen is unknown. This sample stems from a study of T cell responses to AZD1222 COVID-19 vaccine. For the study at large: Combined were second doses at about 4 or about 12 weeks.

Study-wide results and caveats: The span of vaccine-associated CD4 TCRs extended across spike, with dominance at 160-218 and 743-854. The breadth and depth of Spike-specific TCRs increased once two AZD1222 doses had been given. Clonal diversity was possibly underestimated; the donors were predominantly white British and more often female.

Assay used: immunoSEQ multiplex PCR; TCRdb lists only in-frame clones, some missing. The sample has 120,000 to 150,000 clones, more than 85% seen once. The CDR3 length is 14 residues. Germline values: CDR1 KGHDR, CDR2 SFDVKD. V was clipped by 2 bases and J by 10 bases, with 15 bases between them. This receptor was obtained from an adult in good health. The sample was peripheral blood, taken on day 0 of AZD1222 vaccination. The chain couples TRBV24-1 to TRBJ2-3; possibly TRBD1 or TRBD2 for D (5 bases each). CDR3 DNA sequence: TGTGCCACCAGTGATTCCACTAGGGTGGGGCCGCAGTATTTT. Translated: CATSDSTRVGPQYF.